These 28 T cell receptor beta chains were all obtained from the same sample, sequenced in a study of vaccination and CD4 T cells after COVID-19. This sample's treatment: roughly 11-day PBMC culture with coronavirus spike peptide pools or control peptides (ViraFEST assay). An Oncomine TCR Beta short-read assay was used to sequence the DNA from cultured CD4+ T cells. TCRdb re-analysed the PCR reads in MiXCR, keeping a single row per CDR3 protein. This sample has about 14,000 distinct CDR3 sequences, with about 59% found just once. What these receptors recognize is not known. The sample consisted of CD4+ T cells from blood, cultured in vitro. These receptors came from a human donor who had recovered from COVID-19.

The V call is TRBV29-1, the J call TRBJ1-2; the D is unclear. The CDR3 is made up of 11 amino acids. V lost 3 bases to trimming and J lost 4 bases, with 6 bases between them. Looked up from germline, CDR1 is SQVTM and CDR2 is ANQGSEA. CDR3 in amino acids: CSVDSSYGYTF. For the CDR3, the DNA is TGCAGCGTTGACTCTAGCTATGGCTACACCTTC.

CDR3 in DNA: TGTGCCACCCATGAAAGGCTTCGGTCTGGCTACACCTTC. Its translation: CATHERLRSGYTF. The rearrangement links TRBV7-9 to TRBJ1-2; no definite D call. Looked up from germline, CDR1 is SEHNR and CDR2 is FQNEAQ (reference sequence). The CDR3 length is 13 residues. V was clipped by 10 bases and J by 7 bases, with 19 bases between them.

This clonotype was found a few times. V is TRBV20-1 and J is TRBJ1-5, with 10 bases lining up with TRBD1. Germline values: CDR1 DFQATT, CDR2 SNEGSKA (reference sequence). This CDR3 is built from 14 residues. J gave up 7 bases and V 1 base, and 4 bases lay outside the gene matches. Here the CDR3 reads CSARGGTGDQPQHF. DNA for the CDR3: TGCAGTGCTAGAGGGGGGACAGGGGACCAGCCCCAGCATTTT.

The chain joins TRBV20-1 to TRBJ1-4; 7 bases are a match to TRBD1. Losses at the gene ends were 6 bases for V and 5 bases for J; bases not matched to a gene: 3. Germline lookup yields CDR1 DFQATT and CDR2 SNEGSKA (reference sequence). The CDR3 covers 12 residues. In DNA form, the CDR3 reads TGCAGTGCCGGGACAGTGAATGAAAAACTGTTTTTT. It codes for CSAGTVNEKLFF.

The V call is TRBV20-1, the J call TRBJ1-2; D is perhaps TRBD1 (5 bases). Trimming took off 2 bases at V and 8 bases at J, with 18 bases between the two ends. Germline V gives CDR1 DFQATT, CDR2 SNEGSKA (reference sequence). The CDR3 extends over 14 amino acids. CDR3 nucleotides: TGCAGTGCTAGAATAAGGCCAGGGTCATGGGGCTACACCTTC. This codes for CSARIRPGSWGYTF.

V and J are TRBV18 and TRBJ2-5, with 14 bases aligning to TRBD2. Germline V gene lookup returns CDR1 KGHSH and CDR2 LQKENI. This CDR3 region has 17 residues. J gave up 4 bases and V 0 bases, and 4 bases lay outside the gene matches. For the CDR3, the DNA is TGTGCCAGCTCACCACCGGGACTAGCGGGAGTTGGAGAGACCCAGTACTTC. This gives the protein CASSPPGLAGVGETQYF.

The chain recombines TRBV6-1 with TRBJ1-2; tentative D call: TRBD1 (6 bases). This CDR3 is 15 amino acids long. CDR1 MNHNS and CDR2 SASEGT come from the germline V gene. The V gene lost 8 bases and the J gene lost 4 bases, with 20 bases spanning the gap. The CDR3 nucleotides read TGTGCCAGCTTCCGGGGGGCGTCCTCAAGCTATGGCTACACCTTC. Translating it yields CASFRGASSSYGYTF.

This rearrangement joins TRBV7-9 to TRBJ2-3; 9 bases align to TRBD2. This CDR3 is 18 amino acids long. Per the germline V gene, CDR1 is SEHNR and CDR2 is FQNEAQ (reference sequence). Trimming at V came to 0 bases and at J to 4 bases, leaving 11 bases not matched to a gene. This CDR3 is CASSLAAGGRGGPDTQYF. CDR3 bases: TGTGCCAGCAGCTTAGCGGCTGGCGGGAGGGGGGGCCCAGATACGCAGTATTTT.

The CDR3 sequence: CASSFTGGYNSPLHF. In nucleotides, the CDR3 is TGTGCCAGCAGCTTTACAGGAGGCTATAATTCACCCCTCCACTTT. V and J are TRBV7-2 and TRBJ1-6, with a weak D call TRBD1 (5 bases). The germline CDR1 and CDR2 sequences are SGHTA and FQGNSA. The CDR3 contains 15 residues. V lost 3 bases and J 3 bases, leaving 9 bases between the germline ends. Full variable domain (missing parts from reference TRBV7-2 and TRBJ1-6): GAGVSQSPSNKVTEKGKDVELRCDPISGHTALYWYRQSLGQGLEFLIYFQGNSAPDKSGLPSDRFSAERTGGSVSTLTIQRTQQEDSAVYLCASSFTGGYNSPLHFGNGTRLTVT.

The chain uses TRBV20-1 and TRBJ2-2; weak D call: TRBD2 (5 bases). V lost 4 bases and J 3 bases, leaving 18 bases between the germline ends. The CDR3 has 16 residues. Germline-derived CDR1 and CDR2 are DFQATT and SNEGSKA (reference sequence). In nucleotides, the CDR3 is TGCAGTGCTAAGGCCTTTGCGGACTCTTACACCGGGGAGCTGTTTTTT. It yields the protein CSAKAFADSYTGELFF.

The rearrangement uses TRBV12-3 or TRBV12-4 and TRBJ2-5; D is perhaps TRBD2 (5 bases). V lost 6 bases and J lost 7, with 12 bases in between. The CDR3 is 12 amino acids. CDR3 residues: CASSLPEGTQYF. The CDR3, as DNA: TGTGCCAGCAGCCTCCCCGAGGGGACCCAGTACTTC.

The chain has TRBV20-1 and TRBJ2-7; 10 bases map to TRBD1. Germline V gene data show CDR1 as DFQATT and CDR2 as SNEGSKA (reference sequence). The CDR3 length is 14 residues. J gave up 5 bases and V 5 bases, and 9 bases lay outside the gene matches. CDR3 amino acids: CSASLRQGANEQYF. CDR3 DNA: TGCAGTGCTTCATTAAGACAGGGGGCTAACGAGCAGTACTTC.

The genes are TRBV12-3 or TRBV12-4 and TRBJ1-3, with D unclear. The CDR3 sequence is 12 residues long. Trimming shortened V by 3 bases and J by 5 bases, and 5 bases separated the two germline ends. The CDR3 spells CASSFTRNTIYF. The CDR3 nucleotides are TGTGCCAGCAGTTTTACGAGAAACACCATATATTTT.

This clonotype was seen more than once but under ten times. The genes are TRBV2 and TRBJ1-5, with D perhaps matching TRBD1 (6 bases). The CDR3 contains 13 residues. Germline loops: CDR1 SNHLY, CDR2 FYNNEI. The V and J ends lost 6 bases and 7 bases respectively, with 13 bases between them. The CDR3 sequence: CASREYRDQPQHF. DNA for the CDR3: TGTGCCAGCAGAGAGTACAGGGACCAGCCCCAGCATTTT. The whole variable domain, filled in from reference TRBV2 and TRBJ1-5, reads EPEVTQTPSHQVTQMGQEVILRCVPISNHLYFYWYRQILGQKVEFLVSFYNNEISEKSEIFDDQFSVERPDGSNFTLKIRSTKLEDSAMYFCASREYRDQPQHFGDGTRLSIL.

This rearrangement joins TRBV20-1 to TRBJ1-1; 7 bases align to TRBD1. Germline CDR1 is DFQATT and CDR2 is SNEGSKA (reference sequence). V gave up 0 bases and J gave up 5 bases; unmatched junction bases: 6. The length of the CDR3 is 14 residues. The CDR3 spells CSARDQGGRTEAFF. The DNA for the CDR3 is TGCAGTGCTAGAGATCAGGGGGGGAGGACTGAAGCTTTCTTT.

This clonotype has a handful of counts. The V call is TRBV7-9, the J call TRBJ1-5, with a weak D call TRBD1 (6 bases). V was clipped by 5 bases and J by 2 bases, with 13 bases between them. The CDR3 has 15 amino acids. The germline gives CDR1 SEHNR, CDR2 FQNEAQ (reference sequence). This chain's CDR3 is CASSPGQSGNQPQHF. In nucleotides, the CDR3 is TGTGCCAGCAGCCCTGGACAGTCCGGCAATCAGCCCCAGCATTTT.

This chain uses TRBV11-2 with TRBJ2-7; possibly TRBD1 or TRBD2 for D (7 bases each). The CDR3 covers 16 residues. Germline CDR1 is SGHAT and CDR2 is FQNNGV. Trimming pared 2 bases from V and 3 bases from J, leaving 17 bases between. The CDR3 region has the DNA TGTGCCAGCAGCTTACGGGGGAGGGACAGCTTCTACGAGCAGTACTTC. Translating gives CASSLRGRDSFYEQYF.

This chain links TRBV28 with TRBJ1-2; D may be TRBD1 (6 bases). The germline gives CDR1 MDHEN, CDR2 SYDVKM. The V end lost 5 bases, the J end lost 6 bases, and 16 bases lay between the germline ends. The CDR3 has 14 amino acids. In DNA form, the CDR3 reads TGTGCCAGCAGTCTTACCGACAGGCGGGATGGCTACACCTTC. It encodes CASSLTDRRDGYTF.

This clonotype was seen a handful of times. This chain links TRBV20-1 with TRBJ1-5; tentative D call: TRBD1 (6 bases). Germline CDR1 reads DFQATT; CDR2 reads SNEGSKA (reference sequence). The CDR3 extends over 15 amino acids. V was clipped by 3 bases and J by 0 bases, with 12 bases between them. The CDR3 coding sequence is TGCAGTGCTAGTATGACAGGATATAGCAATCAGCCCCAGCATTTT. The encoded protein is CSASMTGYSNQPQHF.

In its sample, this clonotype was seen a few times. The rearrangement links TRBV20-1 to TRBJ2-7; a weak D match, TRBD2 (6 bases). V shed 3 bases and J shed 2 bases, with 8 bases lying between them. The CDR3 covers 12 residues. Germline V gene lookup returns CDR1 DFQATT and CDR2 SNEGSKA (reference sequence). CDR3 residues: CSASRETYEQYF. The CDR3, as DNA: TGCAGTGCTAGCCGGGAGACCTACGAGCAGTACTTC.

CDR3 sequence (DNA): TGTGCCTGGAGGAGGAGGTGGTCCTACGAGCAGTACTTC. It specifies CAWRRRWSYEQYF. J is TRBJ2-7 and V is TRBV30, with a possible D match to TRBD2 (5 bases). The ends were cut back, 3 bases at V and 1 base at J, with 10 bases in the middle. Germline V gene lookup returns CDR1 GTSNPN and CDR2 SVGIG (reference sequence). The length of the CDR3 is 13 residues.

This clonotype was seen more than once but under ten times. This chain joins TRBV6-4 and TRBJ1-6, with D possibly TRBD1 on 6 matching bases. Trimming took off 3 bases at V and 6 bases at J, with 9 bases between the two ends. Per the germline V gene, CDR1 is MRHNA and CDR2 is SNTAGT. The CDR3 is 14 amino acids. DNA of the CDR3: TGTGCCAGCAGTGAGGAGGGGGGTAATTCACCCCTCCACTTT. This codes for CASSEEGGNSPLHF.

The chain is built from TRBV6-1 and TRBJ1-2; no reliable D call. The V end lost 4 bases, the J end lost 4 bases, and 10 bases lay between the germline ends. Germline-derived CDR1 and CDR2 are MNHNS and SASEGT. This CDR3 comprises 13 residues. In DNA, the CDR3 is TGTGCCAGCAGTGCGGACGGCGGCTATGGCTACACCTTC. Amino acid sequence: CASSADGGYGYTF.

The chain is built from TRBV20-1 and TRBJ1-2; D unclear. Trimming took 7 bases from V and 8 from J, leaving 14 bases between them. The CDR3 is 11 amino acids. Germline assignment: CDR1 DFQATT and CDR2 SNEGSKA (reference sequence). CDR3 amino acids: CSGPGVRGYTF. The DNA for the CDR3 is TGCAGTGGACCTGGGGTGCGGGGCTACACCTTC.

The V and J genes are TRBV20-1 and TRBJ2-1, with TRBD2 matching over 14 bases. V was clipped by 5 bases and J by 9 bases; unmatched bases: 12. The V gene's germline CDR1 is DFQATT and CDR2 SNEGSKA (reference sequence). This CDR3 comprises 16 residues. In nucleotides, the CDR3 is TGCAGTGCTCCCCCGACTAGCGGGAGGGCCGGGGGTGAGCAGTTCTTC. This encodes CSAPPTSGRAGGEQFF.

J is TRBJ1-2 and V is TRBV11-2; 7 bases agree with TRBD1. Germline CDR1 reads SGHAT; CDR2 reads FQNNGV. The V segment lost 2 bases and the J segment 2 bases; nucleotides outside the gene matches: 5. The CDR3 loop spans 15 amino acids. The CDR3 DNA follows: TGTGCCAGCAGCTTATTAGGGGGCTGGAACTATGGCTACACCTTC. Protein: CASSLLGGWNYGYTF.

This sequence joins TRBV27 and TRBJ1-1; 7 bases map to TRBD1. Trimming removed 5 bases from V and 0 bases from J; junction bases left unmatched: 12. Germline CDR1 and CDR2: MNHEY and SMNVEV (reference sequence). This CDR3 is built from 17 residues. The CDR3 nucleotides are TGTGCCAGCAGTCCGCAGACAGGGCTGGGGATGAACACTGAAGCTTTCTTT. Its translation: CASSPQTGLGMNTEAFF.

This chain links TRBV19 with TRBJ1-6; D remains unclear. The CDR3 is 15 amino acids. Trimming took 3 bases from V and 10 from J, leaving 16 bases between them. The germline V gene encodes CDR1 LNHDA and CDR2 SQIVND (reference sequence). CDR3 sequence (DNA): TGTGCCAGTAGTATCTACACGAGGCCATACTCACCCCTCCACTTT. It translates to CASSIYTRPYSPLHF.